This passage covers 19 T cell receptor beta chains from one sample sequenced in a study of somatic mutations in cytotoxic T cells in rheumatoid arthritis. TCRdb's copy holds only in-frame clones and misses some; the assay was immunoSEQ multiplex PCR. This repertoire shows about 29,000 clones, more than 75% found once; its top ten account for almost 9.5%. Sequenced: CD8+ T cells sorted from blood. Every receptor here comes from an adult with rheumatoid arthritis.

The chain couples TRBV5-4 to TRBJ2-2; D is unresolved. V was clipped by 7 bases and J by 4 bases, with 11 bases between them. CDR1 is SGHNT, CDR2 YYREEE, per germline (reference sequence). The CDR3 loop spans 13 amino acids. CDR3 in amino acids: CASRLFSTGELFF. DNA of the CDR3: TGTGCCAGCCGGCTATTTAGCACCGGGGAGCTGTTTTTT.

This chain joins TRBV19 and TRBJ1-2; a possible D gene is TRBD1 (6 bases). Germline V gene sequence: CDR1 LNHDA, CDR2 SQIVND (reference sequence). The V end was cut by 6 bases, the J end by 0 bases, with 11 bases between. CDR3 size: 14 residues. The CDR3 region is CASSRQEPNYGYTF. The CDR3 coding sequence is TGTGCCAGTAGCAGACAGGAGCCTAACTATGGCTACACCTTC.

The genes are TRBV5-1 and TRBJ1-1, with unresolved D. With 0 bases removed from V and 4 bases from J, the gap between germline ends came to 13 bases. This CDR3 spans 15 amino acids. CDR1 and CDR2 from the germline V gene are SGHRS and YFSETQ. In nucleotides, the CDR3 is TGCGCCAGCAGCTTGGTGGCAGAGGTGATCACTGAAGCTTTCTTT. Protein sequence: CASSLVAEVITEAFF.

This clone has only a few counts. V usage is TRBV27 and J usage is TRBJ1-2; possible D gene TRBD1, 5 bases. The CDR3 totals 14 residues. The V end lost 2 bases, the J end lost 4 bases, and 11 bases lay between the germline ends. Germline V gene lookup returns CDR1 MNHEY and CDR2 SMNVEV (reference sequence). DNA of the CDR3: TGTGCCAGCAGTTTAAGAGGGGTGGGCTATGGCTACACCTTC. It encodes CASSLRGVGYGYTF.

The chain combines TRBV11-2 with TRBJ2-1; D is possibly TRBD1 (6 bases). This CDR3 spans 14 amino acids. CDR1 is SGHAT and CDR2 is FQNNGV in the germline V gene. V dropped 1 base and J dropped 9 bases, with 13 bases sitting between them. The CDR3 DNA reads TGTGCCAGCAGCTTAGTTGTGGGGGCGGCTGAGCAGTTCTTC. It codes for CASSLVVGAAEQFF.

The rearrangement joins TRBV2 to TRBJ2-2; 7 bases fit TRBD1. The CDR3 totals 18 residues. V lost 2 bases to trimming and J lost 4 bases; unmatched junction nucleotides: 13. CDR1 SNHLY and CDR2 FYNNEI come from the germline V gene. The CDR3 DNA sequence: TGTGCCAGCAGTGAATATTCCATGAGACAGGGCTTCACCGGGGAGCTGTTTTTT. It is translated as CASSEYSMRQGFTGELFF.

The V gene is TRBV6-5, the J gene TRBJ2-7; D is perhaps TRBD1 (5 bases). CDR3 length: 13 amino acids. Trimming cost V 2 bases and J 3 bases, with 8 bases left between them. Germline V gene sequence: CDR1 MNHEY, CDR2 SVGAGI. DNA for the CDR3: TGTGCCAGCAGTTACGGGGCAGACTACGAGCAGTACTTC. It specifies CASSYGADYEQYF.

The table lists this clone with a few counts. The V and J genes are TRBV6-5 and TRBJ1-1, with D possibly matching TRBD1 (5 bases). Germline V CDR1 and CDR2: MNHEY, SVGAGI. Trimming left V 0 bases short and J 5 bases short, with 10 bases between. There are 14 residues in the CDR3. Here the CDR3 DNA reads TGTGCCAGCAGTTACTCAGGGGATGGAACTGAAGCTTTCTTT. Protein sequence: CASSYSGDGTEAFF.

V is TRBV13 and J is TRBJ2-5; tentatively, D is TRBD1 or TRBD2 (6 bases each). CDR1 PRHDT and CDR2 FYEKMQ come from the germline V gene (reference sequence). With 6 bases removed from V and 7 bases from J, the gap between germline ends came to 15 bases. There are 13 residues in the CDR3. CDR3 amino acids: CASRGGQIGTQYF. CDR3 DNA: TGTGCCAGCAGGGGAGGACAGATCGGGACCCAGTACTTC.

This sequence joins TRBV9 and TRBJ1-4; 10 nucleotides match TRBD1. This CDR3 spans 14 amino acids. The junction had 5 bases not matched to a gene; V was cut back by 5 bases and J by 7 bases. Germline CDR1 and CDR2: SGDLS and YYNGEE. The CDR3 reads CASSRQGAGEKLFF. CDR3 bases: TGTGCCAGCAGTAGACAGGGGGCCGGTGAAAAACTGTTTTTT.

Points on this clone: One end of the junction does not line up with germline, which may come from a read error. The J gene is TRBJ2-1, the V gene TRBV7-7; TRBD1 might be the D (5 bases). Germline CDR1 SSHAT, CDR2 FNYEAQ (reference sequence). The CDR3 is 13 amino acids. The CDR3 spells CASSLGRVNEQFF. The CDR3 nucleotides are TGTGCTAGCAGCTTAGGCAGGGTAAATGAGCAGTTCTTC.

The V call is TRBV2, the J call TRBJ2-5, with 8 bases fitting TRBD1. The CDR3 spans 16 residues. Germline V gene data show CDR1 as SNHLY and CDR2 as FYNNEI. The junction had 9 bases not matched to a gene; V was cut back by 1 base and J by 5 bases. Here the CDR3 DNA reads TGTGCCAGCAGTGAAGGATCCCAGACAGGGGTGGAGACCCAGTACTTC. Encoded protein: CASSEGSQTGVETQYF.

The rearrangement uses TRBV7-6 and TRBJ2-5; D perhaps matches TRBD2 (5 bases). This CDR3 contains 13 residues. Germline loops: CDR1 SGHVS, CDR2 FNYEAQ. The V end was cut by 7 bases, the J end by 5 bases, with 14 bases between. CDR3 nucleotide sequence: TGTGCCAGCACCCTGGGCAGAGGGGAGACCCAGTACTTC. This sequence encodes CASTLGRGETQYF.

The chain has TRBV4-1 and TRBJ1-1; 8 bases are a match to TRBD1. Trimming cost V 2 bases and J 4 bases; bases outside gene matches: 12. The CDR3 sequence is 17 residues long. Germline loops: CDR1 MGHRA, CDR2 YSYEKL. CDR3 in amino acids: CASSQNRPTGETTEAFF. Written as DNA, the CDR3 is TGCGCCAGCAGCCAAAACCGTCCGACAGGGGAAACCACTGAAGCTTTCTTT.

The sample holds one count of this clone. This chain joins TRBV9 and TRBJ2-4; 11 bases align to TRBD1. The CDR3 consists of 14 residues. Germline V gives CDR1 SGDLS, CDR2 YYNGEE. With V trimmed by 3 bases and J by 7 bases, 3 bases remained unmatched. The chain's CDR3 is CASSGGTGGNIQYF. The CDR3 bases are TGTGCCAGCAGCGGAGGGACAGGGGGGAACATTCAGTACTTC.

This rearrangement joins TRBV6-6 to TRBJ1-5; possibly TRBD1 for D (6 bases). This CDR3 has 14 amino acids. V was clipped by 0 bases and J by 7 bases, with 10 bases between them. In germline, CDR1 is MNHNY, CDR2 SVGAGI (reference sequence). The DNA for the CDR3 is TGTGCCAGCAGTTACTCGACAGGACGACAGCCCCAGCATTTT. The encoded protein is CASSYSTGRQPQHF.

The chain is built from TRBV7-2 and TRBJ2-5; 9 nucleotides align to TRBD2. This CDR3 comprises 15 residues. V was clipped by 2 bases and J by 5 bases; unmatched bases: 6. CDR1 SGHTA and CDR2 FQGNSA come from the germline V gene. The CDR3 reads CASSLLAGAGETQYF. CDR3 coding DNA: TGTGCCAGCAGCTTATTAGCGGGAGCGGGGGAGACCCAGTACTTC.

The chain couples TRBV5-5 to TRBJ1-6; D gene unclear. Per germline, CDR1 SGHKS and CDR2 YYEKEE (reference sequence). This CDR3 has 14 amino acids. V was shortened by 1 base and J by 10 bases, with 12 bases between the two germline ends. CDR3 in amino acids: CASSLLEGRSPLHF. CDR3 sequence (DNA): TGTGCCAGCAGCTTGTTGGAGGGAAGGTCACCCCTCCACTTT.

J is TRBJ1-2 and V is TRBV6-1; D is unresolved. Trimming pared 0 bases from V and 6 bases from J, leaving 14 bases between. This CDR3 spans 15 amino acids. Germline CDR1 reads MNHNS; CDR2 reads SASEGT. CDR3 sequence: CASSEALGPGNGYTF. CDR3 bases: TGTGCCAGCAGTGAAGCGCTTGGCCCGGGGAATGGCTACACCTTC.